Below, one T cell receptor beta chain is given with its context. The sample is drawn from a study of CD8 T cells in Susac syndrome. Negative isolation yielded CD8+ and CD4+ T cells; FACS enriched TEMRA cells. The germline V gene has CDR1 SGHRS and CDR2 YFSETQ. The CDR3 totals 12 residues. V lost 5 bases and J 3 bases, leaving 8 bases between the germline ends. Random hexamers were used to reverse transcribe about 0.5 to 1 ug of RNA. The CDR3 of TCR beta was amplified by immunoSEQ multiplex PCR across 54 Vbeta and 13 Jbeta. TCRdb re-analysed the immunoSEQ multiplex PCR reads in MiXCR, keeping a single row per CDR3 protein. The repertoire includes approximately 160,000 distinct CDR3 sequences, around 94% of them detected once, and about 0.095% sits in the top ten.

The chain uses TRBV5-1 and TRBJ2-5; D not certain. The receptor was derived from a human donor with multiple sclerosis. Sequences were obtained from CD4+ T cells from PBMCs. The CDR3 region has the DNA TGCGCCAGCAGTTCAAATAAAGAGACCCAGTACTTC. Protein sequence: CASSSNKETQYF.